Presented here are 27 T cell receptor beta chains from one specimen sequenced in a study of cytomegalovirus exposure and HLA in healthy donors. The primer mix had 60 Vbeta and 13 Jbeta primers. The assay was immunoSEQ multiplex PCR, and TCRdb's table has in-frame clones only and misses some. The sample carries around 190,000 clones, around 82% recorded once. The sequenced sample consisted of PBMCs. The receptors come from a man in his forties or fifties in good health and CMV-seronegative.

The genes are TRBV7-9 and TRBJ2-5; the D gene is possibly TRBD2 (6 bases). The CDR3 runs to 16 residues. The V end was cut by 5 bases, the J end by 3 bases, with 19 bases between. Germline V lookup: CDR1 SEHNR, CDR2 FQNEAQ (reference sequence). The CDR3 DNA is TGTGCCAGCAGCGCTTTTGGGGGGAGCCCTAAAGAGACCCAGTACTTC. This encodes CASSAFGGSPKETQYF.

The CDR3: CASSPVQRGTYNEQFF. The CDR3 nucleotides read TGCGCCAGCAGCCCCGTCCAGCGGGGGACATACAATGAGCAGTTCTTC. The V and J genes are TRBV5-1 and TRBJ2-1, with TRBD2 matching over 8 bases. The V gene's germline CDR1 is SGHRS and CDR2 YFSETQ. J gave up 4 bases and V 4 bases, and 10 bases lay outside the gene matches. The CDR3 spans 16 residues.

This chain connects TRBV6-5 to TRBJ2-7; D may be TRBD2 (6 bases). The CDR3 covers 14 residues. V shed 6 bases and J shed 0 bases, with 12 bases lying between them. CDR1 is MNHEY and CDR2 is SVGAGI in the germline V gene. CDR3 nucleotide sequence: TGTGCCAGCAGCCTCAGGCGGGGCTCCTACGAGCAGTACTTC. It yields the protein CASSLRRGSYEQYF.

The genes are TRBV7-3 and TRBJ2-2; D gene ambiguous. The CDR3 loop spans 13 amino acids. The germline CDR1 and CDR2 sequences are SGHTA and FQGTGA. Trimming removed 4 bases at V and 6 bases at J, with 9 bases between. The CDR3 is CASSSFAAGELFF. The CDR3 DNA reads TGTGCCAGCAGCTCCTTCGCAGCCGGGGAGCTGTTTTTT.

This clone was counted only a few times. The rearrangement links TRBV7-9 to TRBJ1-6; TRBD1 is a possible D gene (5 bases). The CDR3 is 14 residues long. Trimming left V 5 bases short and J 8 bases short, with 13 bases between. Germline loops: CDR1 SEHNR, CDR2 FQNEAQ (reference sequence). CDR3 sequence: CASSLDSNDSPLHF. The CDR3 DNA reads TGTGCCAGCAGCCTTGACAGTAATGATTCACCCCTCCACTTT.

This chain connects TRBV6-6 to TRBJ2-5; TRBD2 agrees at 8 bases. The J call may be incorrect, as the DNA end agrees better with TRBJ2-7. The germline CDR1 and CDR2 sequences are MNHNY and SVGAGI (reference sequence). CDR3 length: 15 amino acids. The CDR3, as DNA: TGTGCCAGCAGTCTCATCGGGAGGGCCGCATACGAGCAGTACTTC. Protein product: CASSLIGRAAYEQYF.

V and J are TRBV7-6 and TRBJ1-1; D perhaps matches TRBD1 (6 bases). The CDR3 totals 13 residues. The ends were cut back, 5 bases at V and 1 base at J, with 8 bases in the middle. Per germline, CDR1 SGHVS and CDR2 FNYEAQ. CDR3 region: CASSVQGNTEAFF. DNA for the CDR3: TGTGCCAGCAGCGTACAGGGGAACACTGAAGCTTTCTTT.

The chain recombines TRBV10-1 with TRBJ1-1; 8 bases align to TRBD1. Trimming removed 5 bases from V and 5 bases from J; junction bases left unmatched: 4. The CDR3 consists of 13 residues. The V gene's germline CDR1 is WNHNN and CDR2 SYGVQD (reference sequence). CDR3 region: CASSSTGGTEAFF. CDR3 coding DNA: TGCGCCAGCAGTTCTACAGGGGGTACTGAAGCTTTCTTT.

This clone was seen just once. The chain couples TRBV25-1 to TRBJ2-3, with TRBD2 as a possible D gene (6 bases). CDR1 MGHDK and CDR2 SYGVNS come from the germline V gene. The CDR3 has 15 amino acids. V was clipped by 4 bases and J by 4 bases, with 15 bases between them. CDR3 nucleotides: TGTGCCAGCAGTGTAAGGGCCGGGGGACCAGATACGCAGTATTTT. Residues: CASSVRAGGPDTQYF.

The rearrangement joins TRBV9 to TRBJ2-1; TRBD2 matches 10 bases. Germline CDR1 and CDR2: SGDLS and YYNGEE. The CDR3 sequence is 15 residues long. V was pared by 3 bases and J by 6 bases, with 6 bases of the junction left unmatched. CDR3 sequence: CASSALAGVLNEQFF. CDR3 DNA sequence: TGTGCCAGCAGCGCCCTAGCGGGGGTCCTCAATGAGCAGTTCTTC.

CDR3 nucleotides: TGTGCCAGCACCCGAGGAGGTGAAGCTTTCTTT. As protein: CASTRGGEAFF. The V gene is TRBV2, the J gene TRBJ1-1; the D is unclear. The CDR3 consists of 11 residues. The V and J ends lost 7 bases and 7 bases respectively, with 10 bases between them. Looked up from germline, CDR1 is SNHLY and CDR2 is FYNNEI.

This clone came up once. The chain combines TRBV19 with TRBJ2-1; the D is unclear. CDR3 length equals 13 residues. CDR1 and CDR2 (germline): LNHDA, SQIVND (reference sequence). V lost 7 bases to trimming and J lost 1 base, with 8 bases between them. This CDR3 is CASTLSSYNEQFF. The CDR3 DNA reads TGTGCCAGTACACTTTCTTCCTACAATGAGCAGTTCTTC.

This clone was seen only once. The V gene is TRBV5-8, the J gene TRBJ1-2, with 7 bases fitting TRBD1. Germline lookup yields CDR1 SGHTS and CDR2 YDEGEE. CDR3 length: 13 residues. The junction had 7 bases not matched to a gene; V was cut back by 4 bases and J by 7 bases. CDR3 sequence reads: CASSPERGLGYTF. The CDR3 DNA reads as TGTGCCAGCAGCCCGGAGAGGGGGCTTGGCTACACCTTC.

This chain joins TRBV10-3 and TRBJ2-5; TRBD1 might be the D (5 bases). With 4 bases removed from V and 1 base from J, the gap between germline ends came to 7 bases. The CDR3 has 13 residues. Germline V gives CDR1 ENHRY, CDR2 SYGVKD. In nucleotides, the CDR3 is TGTGCCATCAGTGCCGACAGCCAAGAGACCCAGTACTTC. Translating gives CAISADSQETQYF.

This clone was seen a single time. The rearrangement uses TRBV4-3 and TRBJ2-1; 9 bases are a match to TRBD2. CDR1 and CDR2 (germline): LGHNA, YSLEER. V shed 3 bases, J shed 4 bases, and the junction held 1 base outside the gene matches. The CDR3 has 14 amino acids. CDR3 amino acids: CASSQGLAYNEQFF. The DNA of the CDR3 is TGCGCCAGCAGCCAGGGACTAGCTTACAATGAGCAGTTCTTC.

The chain employs TRBV19 and TRBJ1-5; TRBD1 matches 9 bases. Trimming at V came to 6 bases and at J to 2 bases, leaving 11 bases not matched to a gene. This CDR3 spans 17 amino acids. The germline gives CDR1 LNHDA, CDR2 SQIVND (reference sequence). The CDR3 loop reads CASSQQGALRGNQPQHF. The CDR3 DNA reads as TGTGCCAGTAGCCAACAGGGGGCCCTCCGGGGCAATCAGCCCCAGCATTTT.

V and J are TRBV28 and TRBJ2-5; 9 bases map to TRBD2. Germline V gives CDR1 MDHEN, CDR2 SYDVKM. The CDR3 is 14 amino acids. J gave up 5 bases and V 5 bases, and 6 bases lay outside the gene matches. Written as DNA, the CDR3 is TGTGCCAGCAGTCTCAGCGGGAGGAAGGAGACCCAGTACTTC. This sequence encodes CASSLSGRKETQYF.

This chain links TRBV27 with TRBJ2-7, with TRBD2 matching 7 bases. The CDR3 consists of 13 residues. CDR1 MNHEY and CDR2 SMNVEV come from the germline V gene (reference sequence). The trim removed 7 bases at V and 0 bases at J, leaving 3 bases unmatched. CDR3 residues: CASKAGSSYEQYF. The CDR3 DNA sequence: TGTGCCAGCAAAGCGGGGAGCTCCTACGAGCAGTACTTC.

The J gene is TRBJ2-5, the V gene TRBV18; TRBD2 agrees at 8 bases. Germline CDR1 KGHSH, CDR2 LQKENI. J lost 5 bases, V lost 5 bases, and 7 bases had no gene match. The CDR3 has 14 residues. For the CDR3, the DNA is TGTGCCAGCTCAGCCGGACTAGCATCCGAGACCCAGTACTTC. Translated: CASSAGLASETQYF.

This chain links TRBV4-1 with TRBJ2-7; TRBD1 aligns across 7 bases. This CDR3 contains 15 residues. Unmatched junction bases numbered 3, after V lost 1 base and J lost 0 bases. Per germline, CDR1 MGHRA and CDR2 YSYEKL. The CDR3 loop reads CASSQASGGSYEQYF. As DNA, the CDR3 is TGCGCCAGCAGCCAAGCCTCAGGGGGCTCCTACGAGCAGTACTTC.

In DNA form, the CDR3 reads TGTGCCAGCAGCTTCTGGGCTAGCTCTCAAAGGAGGGAGACCCAGTACTTC. Protein sequence: CASSFWASSQRRETQYF. This sequence joins TRBV7-3 and TRBJ2-5, with D possibly being TRBD2 (5 bases). The germline V gene encodes CDR1 SGHTA and CDR2 FQGTGA. V lost 3 bases, J lost 5 bases, and 22 bases lay in between. The length of the CDR3 is 17 residues.

This clone was observed a handful of times. This chain uses TRBV29-1 with TRBJ2-1, with D maybe TRBD2 (5 bases). This CDR3 has 13 amino acids. The V gene's germline CDR1 is SQVTM and CDR2 ANQGSEA. V dropped 5 bases and J dropped 6 bases, with 14 bases sitting between them. The CDR3 region is CSVRASGGNEQFF. The CDR3, as DNA: TGCAGCGTTAGGGCTAGTGGAGGCAATGAGCAGTTCTTC.

The J gene is TRBJ2-1, the V gene TRBV2, with 8 bases aligning to TRBD1. V lost 3 bases to trimming and J lost 12 bases; unmatched junction nucleotides: 4. This CDR3 comprises 12 residues. Germline assignment: CDR1 SNHLY and CDR2 FYNNEI. CDR3 coding DNA: TGTGCCAGCAGTGACTCCGGGACAGGGCAGTTCTTC. It encodes CASSDSGTGQFF.

The chain joins TRBV6-1 to TRBJ2-7, with 9 bases lining up with TRBD1. Losses at the gene ends were 6 bases for V and 6 bases for J; bases not matched to a gene: 12. The CDR3 contains 15 residues. From germline, CDR1 is MNHNS and CDR2 SASEGT. The CDR3 DNA follows: TGTGCCAGCAGAGACCGGGACAGGGTCGGTCGCGAGCAGTACTTC. This encodes CASRDRDRVGREQYF.

This chain links TRBV5-4 with TRBJ1-1; no reliable D call. V was shortened by 0 bases and J by 1 base, with 10 bases between the two germline ends. Germline V CDR1 and CDR2: SGHNT, YYREEE (reference sequence). The length of the CDR3 is 15 residues. The CDR3 here is CASSLAPGWNTEAFF. CDR3 in DNA: TGTGCCAGCAGCTTGGCCCCGGGGTGGAACACTGAAGCTTTCTTT.

This chain joins TRBV4-1 and TRBJ2-7; possible D gene TRBD1, 6 bases. CDR1 and CDR2 from the germline V gene are MGHRA and YSYEKL. Trimming removed 4 bases at V and 6 bases at J, with 16 bases between. The CDR3 is made up of 14 amino acids. DNA for the CDR3: TGCGCCAGCAGCCCAATTCTTAGGGGGAGCGAGCAGTACTTC. This gives the protein CASSPILRGSEQYF.

The chain combines TRBV5-1 with TRBJ1-1; TRBD1 matches 9 bases. CDR3 size: 16 residues. V lost 4 bases and J lost 5; bases outside the gene matches: 12. The germline gives CDR1 SGHRS, CDR2 YFSETQ. CDR3 sequence: CASSPQGTGTGTEAFF. CDR3 bases: TGCGCCAGCAGCCCGCAGGGGACAGGGACAGGTACTGAAGCTTTCTTT.